Given below is one T cell receptor (beta chain) in context. This sample stems from a study of T cell repertoires in cytomegalovirus infection. TCRdb analysed the reads with MiXCR anew, one entry per CDR3 protein. The sample shows around 530,000 distinct CDR3 sequences, less than 30% of them seen only once. CDR1 is LNHDA, CDR2 SQIVND, per germline (reference sequence). Trimming took off 5 bases at V and 7 bases at J, with 21 bases between the two ends. This CDR3 region has 15 residues. The clonotype originates from a human donor in good health (CMV status not recorded). Some clones in this sample may be carry-over from other donors' samples. The V and J genes are TRBV19 and TRBJ2-7, with D tentatively TRBD1 or TRBD2 (5 bases each). Specimen: PBMCs. DNA for the CDR3: TGTGCCAGTAGTGGTGGACCGGGACCCTGGGCGGAGCAGTACTTC. Its translation: CASSGGPGPWAEQYF.